Below are 3 T cell receptor beta chains sequenced from a single sample in a study of blood T cell repertoires in COVID-19. Produced via immunoSEQ multiplex PCR; TCRdb's table is partial and in-frame only. The table has some 200,000 clones, 80% to 90% seen once. The sample consisted of peripheral blood. These receptors all come from a woman in her forties who had recovered from COVID-19.

This rearrangement joins TRBV9 to TRBJ2-5, with TRBD2 as a possible D gene (6 bases). Per the germline V gene, CDR1 is SGDLS and CDR2 is YYNGEE. The CDR3 length is 13 residues. The ends were cut back, 3 bases at V and 5 bases at J, with 11 bases in the middle. CDR3 nucleotide sequence: TGTGCCAGCAGCGAGCGGGCCGGGGAGACCCAGTACTTC. Its protein is CASSERAGETQYF.

J is TRBJ2-1 and V is TRBV7-2; 12 bases line up with TRBD2. Germline assignment: CDR1 SGHTA and CDR2 FQGNSA. CDR3 size: 15 residues. V lost 5 bases, J lost 7 bases, and 6 bases stayed unmatched. The CDR3 sequence is CASSQGLAGTNEQFF. For the CDR3, the DNA is TGTGCCAGCAGCCAAGGACTAGCGGGAACAAATGAGCAGTTCTTC.

The genes are TRBV13 and TRBJ1-2; TRBD1 agrees at 7 bases. The CDR3 contains 15 residues. CDR1 is PRHDT, CDR2 FYEKMQ, per germline (reference sequence). V lost 1 base, J lost 2 bases, and 4 bases stayed unmatched. The CDR3 protein is CASSLEGQLNYGYTF. CDR3 bases: TGTGCCAGCAGCTTAGAGGGACAGTTAAACTATGGCTACACCTTC.